A selection of T cell receptor beta chains follows, all from one sample in a study of blood T cells in healthy people across ages. MiXCR was run by TCRdb on the 5' RACE reads, yielding one entry per CDR3 protein. In the table there are about 680,000 distinct CDR3 sequences, over 45% of which are singletons. The specimen was blood. The source is a woman in her sixties in good health. Each CDR3 is given with its conserved first and last residue. Fields, in order: V gene, D gene, clone size, J gene, CDR3 DNA, CDR3 protein. A D gene is named only where the DNA matches it firmly. Clone size is not always given. Where it is, it says once, few, many or a class for expanded clones.

>TRBV11-2|TRBD2|few|TRBJ2-3
TGTGCCAGCACCGCTAGCGGGAGGATTGGGGATACGCAGTATTTT
CASTASGRIGDTQYF
>TRBV20-1|-|-|TRBJ1-2
TGCAGTGCTAGAGAAACGGGAGTTCGCGGGTACTATGGCTACACCTTC
CSARETGVRGYYGYTF
>TRBV12-3/TRBV12-4|-|-|TRBJ1-2
TGTGCCAGCAGTTATAAACCCTATGGCTACACCTTC
CASSYKPYGYTF
>TRBV10-3|-|-|TRBJ1-4
TGTGCCATCAGTGAGTCGGCAGGGACTAATGAAAAACTGTTTTTT
CAISESAGTNEKLFF
>TRBV27|-|-|TRBJ2-5
TGTGCCAGCAGCCGAAAATTAGGGGGAGAGACCCAGTACTTC
CASSRKLGGETQYF
>TRBV28|-|-|TRBJ1-4
TGTGCCAGCAGTTCCAACGGCTATGAAAAACTGTTTTTT
CASSSNGYEKLFF
>TRBV7-9|-|-|TRBJ2-1
TGTGCCAGCAGCTTAAGGGAGGATTCGAATGAGCAGTTCTTC
CASSLREDSNEQFF
>TRBV7-2|-|many|TRBJ2-7
TGTGCCAGCAGCTTAGAAGGGTTTTCCCACGAGCAGTACTTC
CASSLEGFSHEQYF
>TRBV4-3|-|few|TRBJ2-3
TGCGCCAGCAGCCAAGATTGGACTAGCACAGATACGCAGTATTTT
CASSQDWTSTDTQYF
>TRBV27|TRBD2|-|TRBJ2-7
TGTGCCAGCACGGCGGGAGGGGACGAGCAGTACTTC
CASTAGGDEQYF
>TRBV29-1|TRBD2|-|TRBJ2-5
TGCAGCGTTGACTTGGGTGGCGGGAGCGGGGAGACCCAGTACTTC
CSVDLGGGSGETQYF
>TRBV24-1|-|few|TRBJ2-5
TGTGCCACCAGTGATTTCCCCTTAAGGGGAAAAGAGACCCAGTACTTC
CATSDFPLRGKETQYF
>TRBV4-3|-|many|TRBJ2-1
TGCGCCAGCAGCCCCTCCGACTCGGGACCCCAGTTCTTC
CASSPSDSGPQFF
>TRBV28|-|-|TRBJ1-6
TGTGCCAGCAGTCGGCTTCTTACAAACTATAATTCACCCCTCCACTTT
CASSRLLTNYNSPLHF
>TRBV11-2|TRBD2|-|TRBJ2-1
TGTGCCAGCAGCTTAGATTCCTGGACTAGCGGGAGTCATGAGCAGTTCTTC
CASSLDSWTSGSHEQFF
>TRBV5-1|TRBD2|-|TRBJ2-7
TGCGCCAGCAGCTTGGCGTCTAGCGGGAATGTCTTCTACGAGCAGTACTTC
CASSLASSGNVFYEQYF
>TRBV20-1|-|-|TRBJ2-7
TGCAGTGCCCAGGACTACGAGCAGTACTTC
CSAQDYEQYF
>TRBV6-6|TRBD2|-|TRBJ2-1
TGTGCCAGCTTCCCGGGGGGGACGTACAATGAGCAGTTCTTC
CASFPGGTYNEQFF
>TRBV4-3|TRBD1|few|TRBJ2-4
TGCGCCAGCAGCCAAGATGGAGACAGGGGTTTGAACATTCAGTACTTC
CASSQDGDRGLNIQYF
>TRBV23-1|-|few|TRBJ2-7
TGCGCCAGCAGTCAATCCGTGACAGAAGGATCCTACGAGCAGTACTTC
CASSQSVTEGSYEQYF
>TRBV20-1|TRBD2|-|TRBJ2-3
TGCAGTGCTAGATTCCCGGGACGGACTAGCACAGATATGCAGTATTTT
CSARFPGRTSTDMQYF
>TRBV29-1|TRBD1|few|TRBJ2-5
TGCAGCGTTGAACCCCTGACAGGGGGCGGTGAGACCCAGTACTTC
CSVEPLTGGGETQYF
>TRBV20-1|-|-|TRBJ2-7
TGCAGTGCTAGTGGGTGGCTGGGCCAGCGTAGCTCCTACGAGCAGTACTTC
CSASGWLGQRSSYEQYF
>TRBV6-5|-|few|TRBJ2-5
TGTGCCAGCAGGCATTTCGGAGAGACCCAGTACTTC
CASRHFGETQYF
>TRBV4-2|TRBD2|-|TRBJ2-7
TGTGCCAGCAGCCCGATAGCGGGGGGGAGCTCCTACAATGAGCAGTACTTC
CASSPIAGGSSYNEQYF
>TRBV12-3/TRBV12-4|-|-|TRBJ2-7
TGTGCCAGCAGTTTAATCGGGGTTAGGGGCAATGAGCAGTACTTC
CASSLIGVRGNEQYF
>TRBV4-3|-|few|TRBJ1-1
TGCGCCAGCAGCCAAGACAGATTTACTGAAGCTTTCTTT
CASSQDRFTEAFF
>TRBV4-3|-|-|TRBJ2-6
TGCGCCAGCAGCCAGAGAGGACAGAGCAACGTCCTGACTTTC
CASSQRGQSNVLTF
>TRBV18|TRBD1|-|TRBJ2-7
TGTGCCAGCTCACCCTCAACAGGACAGGACGAGCAGTACTTC
CASSPSTGQDEQYF
>TRBV12-3/TRBV12-4|-|few|TRBJ1-5
TGTGCCAGCAGTCAACAAAATCAGCCCCAGCATTTT
CASSQQNQPQHF
>TRBV4-2|TRBD2|-|TRBJ2-1
TGTGCCAGCAGCCAAGATCCTATTTTGAGCGGGAGGAGAAATGAGCAGTTCTTC
CASSQDPILSGRRNEQFF
>TRBV6-5|-|-|TRBJ1-1
TGTGCCAGCAGTTACTCGACCCGACGTGTCGGTGAAGCTTTCTTT
CASSYSTRRVGEAFF
>TRBV5-6|TRBD2|many|TRBJ2-3
TGTGCCAGCAGCTTGGCCGGGACTAGCGGGGTTACAGATACGCAGTATTTT
CASSLAGTSGVTDTQYF
>TRBV19|TRBD2|-|TRBJ2-7
TGTGCCAGTAGGAGGGCTAGCGGCAACAGCTCCTACGAGCAGTACTTC
CASRRASGNSSYEQYF
>TRBV29-1|TRBD1|-|TRBJ1-5
TGCAGCGTTGAAGAGACAGGGGGCAATCAGCCCCAGCATTTT
CSVEETGGNQPQHF
>TRBV27|-|-|TRBJ2-5
TGTGCCAGCAGTTCAGGGGAAATGGAGACCCAGTACTTC
CASSSGEMETQYF
>TRBV5-5|-|-|TRBJ2-3
TGTGCCAGCAGCTTGGCCGGAACACGAAATACGCAGTATTTT
CASSLAGTRNTQYF
>TRBV5-4|-|-|TRBJ2-1
TGTGCCAGCAGCTTGGGACAGCTGCTAAACAATGAGCAGTTCTTC
CASSLGQLLNNEQFF
>TRBV29-1|-|few|TRBJ1-5
TGCAGCGTTACGCTCATGGGGGGATCTAATCAGCCCCAGCATTTT
CSVTLMGGSNQPQHF
>TRBV18|TRBD2|-|TRBJ2-2
TGTGCCAGCTCACCACTAAACCTAGCGGGGAACACCGGGGAGCTGTTTTTT
CASSPLNLAGNTGELFF
>TRBV9|TRBD2|-|TRBJ2-5
TGTGCCAGCAGCGTCTTCCTAGCGGGAGGGCTGAATGAGCAGTACTTC
CASSVFLAGGLNEQYF
>TRBV28|-|-|TRBJ1-2
TGTGCCAGCAGTTCCCCAAGCATTGGGTTTAATGGCTACACCTTC
CASSSPSIGFNGYTF
>TRBV15|-|-|TRBJ2-7
TGTGCCACCATGAAAAAGGTTGCAAAGGGATCCTACAATGAGCAGTACTTC
CATMKKVAKGSYNEQYF
>TRBV27|-|few|TRBJ1-2
TGTGCCAGCAGTTCCCGTAGGGTGGGCAGGGTTGATGGCTACACCTTC
CASSSRRVGRVDGYTF
>TRBV7-2|-|many|TRBJ1-4
TGTGCCAGCAGCTTAGCTAAGGGTGAAAAACTGTTTTTT
CASSLAKGEKLFF
>TRBV7-2|-|-|TRBJ1-3
TGTGCCAGCAGCTTAGGAGCTCTTTACTCACTTGTGGGAAACACCATATATTTT
CASSLGALYSLVGNTIYF
>TRBV20-1|-|-|TRBJ1-2
TGCAGTGCAAAGAGCCGACAGGAGATCTATGGCTACACCTTC
CSAKSRQEIYGYTF
>TRBV6-5|-|once|TRBJ1-4
TGTGCCAGCAGAAGGAATGAAAAACTGTTTTTT
CASRRNEKLFF
>TRBV5-1|-|-|TRBJ2-3
TGCGCCAGCAGGTCCAGGATTACCACAGATACGCAGTATTTT
CASRSRITTDTQYF
>TRBV7-8|-|-|TRBJ2-5
TGTGCCAGCAGCCAAGGAACAAGGGAGACCCAGTACTTC
CASSQGTRETQYF
>TRBV5-1|-|few|TRBJ1-5
TGCGCCAGCAGCCAAGAGGGTTATAGCAATCAGCCCCAGCATTTT
CASSQEGYSNQPQHF
>TRBV20-1|TRBD1|few|TRBJ1-4
TGCAGTGCTAGTTGGATCCAGGGGGAGAAACTGTTTTTT
CSASWIQGEKLFF
>TRBV6-2/TRBV6-3|-|-|TRBJ1-1
TGTGCCAGCAGCCCCAGAAGGAGGAACACTGAAGCTTTCTTT
CASSPRRRNTEAFF
>TRBV7-9|-|-|TRBJ1-2
TGTGCCAGCAGCGTCGTCAGGCGGGACTATGGCTACACCTTC
CASSVVRRDYGYTF
>TRBV20-1|-|-|TRBJ2-4
TGCAGTGCTAGAGATTTTGCCCTAGCCAAAAACATTCAGTACTTC
CSARDFALAKNIQYF
>TRBV10-2|-|-|TRBJ2-5
TGCGCCAGCGGACAGATCGAGACCCAGTACTTC
CASGQIETQYF